Following are 8 T cell receptor beta chains from one sample sequenced in a study of T cells in narcolepsy. Clones were sequenced by immunoSEQ multiplex PCR, and TCRdb holds only the in-frame ones, with some missing. The table includes some 13,000 clones, around nine tenths detected once. Sequenced input: CD45RA- memory CD4+ T cells from PBMCs. These TCRs come from a human donor with narcolepsy.

This chain connects TRBV18 to TRBJ2-3; 9 bases map to TRBD1. CDR3 length equals 15 residues. V dropped 2 bases and J dropped 4; count of bases not matched to a gene: 4. CDR1 and CDR2 from the germline V gene are KGHSH and LQKENI. The CDR3 DNA reads TGTGCCAGCTCACCAGGGACAGGGCAGTCAGATACGCAGTATTTT. Amino acid sequence: CASSPGTGQSDTQYF.

This clone was recorded only once. The rearrangement joins TRBV27 to TRBJ2-1; TRBD2 matches 12 bases. This CDR3 region has 13 residues. Losses at the gene ends were 6 bases for V and 9 bases for J; bases not matched to a gene: 3. Germline CDR1 is MNHEY and CDR2 is SMNVEV (reference sequence). CDR3 residues: CASRLAGGSEQFF. CDR3 DNA sequence: TGTGCCAGCAGGCTAGCGGGAGGGAGTGAGCAGTTCTTC.

The chain links TRBV19 to TRBJ1-2, with D possibly matching TRBD1 (6 bases). The CDR3 is 15 amino acids. V was pared by 3 bases and J by 5 bases, with 16 bases between. Per germline, CDR1 LNHDA and CDR2 SQIVND (reference sequence). The CDR3 region is CASSMGQGISYGYTF. CDR3 bases: TGTGCCAGTAGTATGGGGCAGGGGATTTCTTATGGCTACACCTTC.

The rearrangement links TRBV7-9 to TRBJ2-7, with D possibly TRBD2 on 5 matching bases. CDR1 is SEHNR and CDR2 is FQNEAQ in the germline V gene (reference sequence). The CDR3 spans 15 residues. Trimming removed 5 bases from V and 0 bases from J, with 14 bases in between. CDR3 bases: TGTGCCAGCAGCGTCAGCCGGGATTACTCCTACGAGCAGTACTTC. Translating gives CASSVSRDYSYEQYF.

The chain uses TRBV5-1 and TRBJ2-3, with TRBD2 identical over 12 bases. The J segment lost 3 bases and the V segment lost 4 bases, leaving 3 bases of the junction unmatched. Germline V gene sequence: CDR1 SGHRS, CDR2 YFSETQ. The length of the CDR3 is 15 residues. The CDR3 DNA sequence: TGCGCCAGCAGCCCGACTAGCGGGGGTACAGATACGCAGTATTTT. Encoded protein: CASSPTSGGTDTQYF.

The chain uses TRBV2 and TRBJ1-5; maybe TRBD1 (5 bases). From germline, CDR1 is SNHLY and CDR2 FYNNEI. The CDR3 totals 13 residues. The V gene lost 7 bases and the J gene lost 3 bases, with 10 bases spanning the gap. CDR3 protein: CASTRVDNQPQHF. The CDR3 nucleotides read TGTGCCAGCACCAGGGTGGACAATCAGCCCCAGCATTTT.

The rearrangement uses TRBV13 and TRBJ2-1, with 13 bases lining up with TRBD2. Trimming at V came to 2 bases and at J to 9 bases, leaving 4 bases not matched to a gene. Germline lookup yields CDR1 PRHDT and CDR2 FYEKMQ (reference sequence). The CDR3 is 15 residues long. Here the CDR3 reads CASSLTSGRAGEQFF. CDR3 sequence (DNA): TGTGCCAGCAGCTTAACTAGCGGGAGGGCCGGTGAGCAGTTCTTC. The full variable domain, with the rest looked up from reference TRBV13 and TRBJ2-1, is AAGVIQSPRHLIKEKRETATLKCYPIPRHDTVYWYQQGPGQDPQFLISFYEKMQSDKGSIPDRFSAQQFSDYHSELNMSSLELGDSALYFCASSLTSGRAGEQFFGPGTRLTVL.

This clone was detected only once. The chain couples TRBV4-2 to TRBJ2-3, with 7 bases lining up with TRBD2. Trimming at V came to 0 bases and at J to 3 bases, leaving 9 bases not matched to a gene. The CDR3 is 17 residues long. Germline-derived CDR1 and CDR2 are LGHNA and YNFKEQ. The CDR3 nucleotides read TGTGCCAGCAGCCAAGACCTAACAGCGGGATATACAGATACGCAGTATTTT. It is translated as CASSQDLTAGYTDTQYF.